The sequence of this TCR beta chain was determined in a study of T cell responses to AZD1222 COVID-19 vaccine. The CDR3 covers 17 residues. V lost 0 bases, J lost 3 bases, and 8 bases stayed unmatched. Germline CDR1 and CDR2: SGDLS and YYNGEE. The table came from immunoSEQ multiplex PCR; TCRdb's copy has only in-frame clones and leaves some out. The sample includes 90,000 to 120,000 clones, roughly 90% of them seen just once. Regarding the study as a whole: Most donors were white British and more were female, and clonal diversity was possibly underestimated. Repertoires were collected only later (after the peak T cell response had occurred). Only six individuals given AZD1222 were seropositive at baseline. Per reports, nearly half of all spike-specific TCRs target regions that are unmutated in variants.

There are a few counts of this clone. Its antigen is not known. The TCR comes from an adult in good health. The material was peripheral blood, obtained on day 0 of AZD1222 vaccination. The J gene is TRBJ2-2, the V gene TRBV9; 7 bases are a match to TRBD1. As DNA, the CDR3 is TGTGCCAGCAGCGTAGGAGGGGGCGATTCCTACACCGGGGAGCTGTTTTTT. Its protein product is CASSVGGGDSYTGELFF.